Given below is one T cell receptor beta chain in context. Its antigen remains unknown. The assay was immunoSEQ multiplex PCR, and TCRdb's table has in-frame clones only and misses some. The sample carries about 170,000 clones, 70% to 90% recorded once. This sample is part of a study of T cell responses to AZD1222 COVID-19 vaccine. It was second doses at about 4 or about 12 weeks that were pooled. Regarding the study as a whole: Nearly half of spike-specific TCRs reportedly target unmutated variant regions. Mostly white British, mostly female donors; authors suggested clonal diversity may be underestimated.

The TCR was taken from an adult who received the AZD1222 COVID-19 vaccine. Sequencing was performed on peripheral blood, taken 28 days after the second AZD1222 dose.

CDR3 bases: TGTGCCAGCAGCTTACCTCGCCCGGGACAGGGCCTCTACGAGCAGTACTTC. It codes for CASSLPRPGQGLYEQYF. The chain carries TRBV7-9 and TRBJ2-7; 9 nucleotides agree with TRBD1. CDR1 and CDR2 (germline): SEHNR, FQNEAQ (reference sequence). The CDR3 covers 17 residues. V shed 2 bases and J 3 bases; nucleotides not matched to a gene: 11.